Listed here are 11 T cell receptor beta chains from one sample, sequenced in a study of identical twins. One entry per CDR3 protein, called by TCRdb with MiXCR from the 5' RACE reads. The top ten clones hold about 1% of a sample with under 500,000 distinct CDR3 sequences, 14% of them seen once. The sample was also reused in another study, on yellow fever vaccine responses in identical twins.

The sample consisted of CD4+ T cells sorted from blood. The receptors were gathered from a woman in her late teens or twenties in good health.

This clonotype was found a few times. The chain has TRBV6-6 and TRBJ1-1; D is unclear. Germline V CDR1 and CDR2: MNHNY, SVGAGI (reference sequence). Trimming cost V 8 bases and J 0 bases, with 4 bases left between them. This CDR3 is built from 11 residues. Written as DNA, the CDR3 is TGTGCCAGCCTAATGAACACTGAAGCTTTCTTT. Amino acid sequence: CASLMNTEAFF.

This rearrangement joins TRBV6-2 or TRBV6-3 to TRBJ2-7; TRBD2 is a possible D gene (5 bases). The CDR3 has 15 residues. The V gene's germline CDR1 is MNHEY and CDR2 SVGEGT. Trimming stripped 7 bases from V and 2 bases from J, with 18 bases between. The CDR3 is CASTLATGYPYEQYF. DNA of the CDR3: TGTGCCAGCACTCTAGCCACGGGCTACCCCTACGAGCAGTACTTC.

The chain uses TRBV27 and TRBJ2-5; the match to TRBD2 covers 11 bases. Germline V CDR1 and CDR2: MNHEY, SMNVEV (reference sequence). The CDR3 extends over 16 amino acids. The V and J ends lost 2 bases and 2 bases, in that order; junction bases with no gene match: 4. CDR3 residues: CASSLLAGGTQETQYF. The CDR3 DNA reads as TGTGCCAGCAGTTTACTAGCGGGGGGTACTCAAGAGACCCAGTACTTC.

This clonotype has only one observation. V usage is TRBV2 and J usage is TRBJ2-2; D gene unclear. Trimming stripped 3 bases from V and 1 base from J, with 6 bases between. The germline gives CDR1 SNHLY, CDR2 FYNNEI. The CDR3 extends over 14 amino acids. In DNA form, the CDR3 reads TGTGCCAGCAGTGATCTACGGAACACCGGGGAGCTGTTTTTT. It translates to CASSDLRNTGELFF.

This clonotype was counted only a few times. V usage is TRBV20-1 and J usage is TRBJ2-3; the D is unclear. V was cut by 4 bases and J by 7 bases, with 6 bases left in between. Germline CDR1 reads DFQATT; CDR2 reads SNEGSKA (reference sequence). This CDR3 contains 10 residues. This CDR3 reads CSAIINTQYF. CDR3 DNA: TGCAGTGCTATTATTAATACGCAGTATTTT.

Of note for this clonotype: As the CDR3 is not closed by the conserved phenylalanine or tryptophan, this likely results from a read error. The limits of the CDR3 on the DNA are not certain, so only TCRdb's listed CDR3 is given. This CDR3 reads CASSRRDAYGI. The chain joins TRBV11-2 to TRBJ2-1; the table's D call, TRBD1, has no DNA check behind it. Germline-derived CDR1 and CDR2 are SGHAT and FQNNGV. The CDR3 spans 11 amino acids, including both terminal residues.

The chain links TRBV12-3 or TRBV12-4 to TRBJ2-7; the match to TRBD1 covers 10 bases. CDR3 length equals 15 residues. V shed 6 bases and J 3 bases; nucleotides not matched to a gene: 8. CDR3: CASRAGTGAIYEQYF. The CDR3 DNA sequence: TGTGCCAGCAGAGCCGGGACAGGGGCGATCTACGAGCAGTACTTC.

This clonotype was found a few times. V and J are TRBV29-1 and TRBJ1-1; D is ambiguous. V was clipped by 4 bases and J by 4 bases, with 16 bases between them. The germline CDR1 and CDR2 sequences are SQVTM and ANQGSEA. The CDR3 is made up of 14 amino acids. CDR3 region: CSVAGIAGGTEAFF. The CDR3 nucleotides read TGCAGCGTTGCTGGTATAGCGGGCGGCACTGAAGCTTTCTTT.

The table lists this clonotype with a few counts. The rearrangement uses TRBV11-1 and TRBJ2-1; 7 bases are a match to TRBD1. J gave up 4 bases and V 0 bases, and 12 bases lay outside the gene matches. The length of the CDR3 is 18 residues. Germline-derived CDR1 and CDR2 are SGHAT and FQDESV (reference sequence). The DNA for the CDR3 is TGTGCCAGCAGCTTAGCGACAGGGACCCTACTTAGTTACAATGAGCAGTTCTTC. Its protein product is CASSLATGTLLSYNEQFF.

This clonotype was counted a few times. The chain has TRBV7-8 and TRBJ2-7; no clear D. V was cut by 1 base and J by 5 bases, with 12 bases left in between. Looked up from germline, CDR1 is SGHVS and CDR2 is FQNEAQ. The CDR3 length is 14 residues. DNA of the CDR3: TGTGCCAGCAGCTTAGGAGACACCCCCCACGAGCAGTACTTC. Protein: CASSLGDTPHEQYF. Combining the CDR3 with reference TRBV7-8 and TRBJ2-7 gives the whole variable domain GAGVSQSPRYKVAKRGQDVALRCDPISGHVSLFWYQQALGQGPEFLTYFQNEAQLDKSGLPSDRFFAERPEGSVSTLKIQRTQQEDSAVYLCASSLGDTPHEQYFGPGTRLTVT.

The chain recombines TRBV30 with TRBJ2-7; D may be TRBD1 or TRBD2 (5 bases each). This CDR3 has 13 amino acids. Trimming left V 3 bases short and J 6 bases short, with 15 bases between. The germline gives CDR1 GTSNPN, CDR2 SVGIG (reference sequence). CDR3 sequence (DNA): TGTGCCTGGAGGGGACCGGTACGGGGCGAGCAGTACTTC. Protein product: CAWRGPVRGEQYF.